This TCR beta chain appears in the sequencing data of a study of graft-versus-host responses after intestinal transplantation. Study outcomes and limitations: Those patients showing graft-donor T cell macrochimerism displayed high graft-versus-host to host-versus-graft clonal ratios in allografts.

As concerns this clone: Its target is not known.

TCRdb's copy holds only in-frame clones and misses some; the assay was immunoSEQ multiplex PCR. Of tens of thousands of clones listed, just under 95% are singletons. The germline gives CDR1 MNHEY, CDR2 SVGAGI. The CDR3 extends over 14 amino acids. Trimming took 5 bases from V and 3 from J, leaving 13 bases between them. The V and J genes are TRBV6-5 and TRBJ1-1, with D maybe TRBD1 (5 bases). The sample was bone marrow, taken around 730 days after intestinal transplantation. This sequence originates from a human patient who received an intestinal transplant, so some T cells may come from the graft donor. CDR3 in DNA: TGTGCCAGCAGTGAAGACCAGGGATACACTGAAGCTTTCTTT. It is translated as CASSEDQGYTEAFF.